The rows below give T cell receptor beta chains drawn from one sample of a study of OX40 agonist ivuxolimab in advanced cancers. Assay: immunoSEQ multiplex PCR; the TCRdb copy retains only in-frame clones and omits some. Altogether about 82,000 clones are present, roughly 84% being singletons, with the ten largest covering 6.5%. Sequenced here: CD4+ or CD8+ T cells sorted from blood, sampled in a trial of the OX40 agonist ivuxolimab. The receptor set was obtained from an adult with an advanced solid tumor such as melanoma, head and neck, liver or kidney cancer. Both conserved end residues are part of each CDR3. Fields, in order: D gene, V gene, J gene, clone size, CDR3 protein, CDR3 DNA. D genes are given only for firm matches. Size tells how often a clone was seen (once, few, many) or the class of an expanded clone, and some rows leave it out.

>NA|TRBV29-1|TRBJ1-3|NA
CSVDDRITDTIYF
TGCAGCGTTGATGACAGAATTACGGACACCATATATTTT
>NA|TRBV5-1|TRBJ1-1|NA
CASSFVSLNTEAFF
TGCGCCAGCAGCTTCGTGAGTTTAAACACTGAAGCTTTCTTT
>NA|TRBV18|TRBJ2-1|NA
CASSPSRTVSEQFF
TGTGCCAGCTCACCCTCACGGACAGTTAGCGAGCAGTTCTTC
>TRBD2|TRBV7-2|TRBJ2-2|NA
CASRLGLAGAGELFF
TGTGCCAGCAGACTGGGACTAGCGGGAGCCGGGGAGCTGTTTTTT
>NA|TRBV30|TRBJ1-4|NA
CAWSVQRGRNEKLFF
TGTGCCTGGAGTGTACAGAGAGGACGGAATGAAAAACTGTTTTTT
>NA|TRBV7-6|TRBJ2-5|NA
CASRQSGSGETQYF
TGTGCCAGCAGACAATCAGGATCGGGGGAGACCCAGTACTTC
>TRBD2|TRBV5-1|TRBJ2-1|NA
CASSSGTSPSLEQFF
TGCGCCAGCAGCTCAGGGACTAGTCCCTCTTTAGAGCAGTTCTTC
>TRBD2|TRBV10-3|TRBJ2-5|NA
CAISVGGIQETQYF
TGTGCCATCAGTGTCGGGGGGATACAAGAGACCCAGTACTTC
>NA|TRBV7-3|TRBJ2-5|NA
CASSLRGGETQYF
TGTGCCAGCAGCTTAAGGGGCGGAGAGACCCAGTACTTC
>TRBD1|TRBV2|TRBJ1-1|NA
CALRDSHTEAFF
TGTGCCCTCCGGGACAGTCACACTGAAGCTTTCTTT
>NA|TRBV18|TRBJ1-6|NA
CASSPPQGHNSPLHF
TGTGCCAGCTCACCACCACAGGGCCATAATTCACCCCTCCACTTT
>NA|TRBV4-3|TRBJ2-5|NA
CASSQYSFSSQETQYF
TGCGCCAGCAGCCAATATTCCTTTAGCAGTCAAGAGACCCAGTACTTC
>NA|TRBV6-6|TRBJ2-7|NA
CASSYSTGSKQYF
TGTGCCAGCAGTTACTCAACGGGGAGCAAGCAGTACTTC
>TRBD2|TRBV9|TRBJ2-1|once
CASSVEGSGGSYNEQFF
TGTGCCAGCAGCGTAGAGGGTAGCGGGGGGTCCTACAATGAGCAGTTCTTC
>NA|TRBV6-6|TRBJ1-2|NA
CATLIDRSDNYGYTF
TGTGCCACCTTGATTGACAGGAGCGATAACTATGGCTACACCTTC
>NA|TRBV7-8|TRBJ2-1|NA
CASSLFVQNNEQFF
TGTGCCAGCAGCTTATTTGTACAGAACAATGAGCAGTTCTTC
>TRBD1|TRBV7-3|TRBJ1-1|NA
CASSTGQTNTEAFF
TGTGCCAGCAGCACGGGACAGACGAACACTGAAGCTTTCTTT
>TRBD1|TRBV30|TRBJ1-1|few
CAWNGQGAIGTEAFF
TGTGCCTGGAACGGACAGGGGGCAATTGGGACTGAAGCTTTCTTT
>NA|TRBV11-2|TRBJ2-7|NA
CASSLDQTSRDYEQYF
TGTGCCAGCAGCTTAGATCAAACTAGCAGGGACTACGAGCAGTACTTC
>NA|TRBV4-2|TRBJ2-3|NA
CASSQPTESTDTQYF
TGTGCCAGCAGCCAACCAACCGAGAGCACAGATACGCAGTATTTT
>TRBD2|TRBV11-2|TRBJ2-3|NA
CASSPNTAGITDTQYF
TGTGCCAGCAGCCCAAATACAGCGGGGATCACAGATACGCAGTATTTT
>NA|TRBV19|TRBJ1-2|NA
CASSIWTANYGYTF
TGTGCCAGTAGTATTTGGACAGCTAACTATGGCTACACCTTC
>NA|TRBV9|TRBJ2-1|NA
CASSVVGRENEQFF
TGTGCCAGCAGCGTAGTCGGACGGGAAAATGAGCAGTTCTTC
>TRBD2|TRBV5-1|TRBJ2-2|once
CASTESGAGELFF
TGCGCCAGCACGGAAAGCGGGGCCGGGGAGCTGTTTTTT
>NA|TRBV12-5|TRBJ1-2|NA
CASGSIPDSYGYTF
TGTGCTAGTGGTTCTATCCCCGACAGTTATGGCTACACCTTC